A few counts support the clone carrying this T cell receptor beta chain. The antigen remains unidentified. This sample is drawn from a study of T-cell reconstitution after alpha-beta-depleted transplantation in children. The study, taken as a whole, reports: It was surviving recipient T cells and thymic progenitors that gave some patients high TCRbeta diversity at day 60. In patients about two months after transplant, alpha-beta T cells reportedly arose from several hundred expanded graft clones. One year post-transplant, T-cell counts and diversity were largely derived from T cells produced anew.

The V gene's germline CDR1 is SGHRS and CDR2 YFSETQ. The ends were cut back, 4 bases at V and 8 bases at J, with 9 bases in the middle. This CDR3 is 11 amino acids long. The TCRbeta library was prepared with unique molecular identifiers. TCRdb fed the PCR reads into MiXCR, producing one record per CDR3 protein. Here the sample spans roughly 790,000 distinct CDR3 sequences, approximately 15% being singletons. The sequence was obtained from a male patient between 5 and 17 years old who had a stem cell transplant for acute lymphoblastic leukemia, so the T cells may come from the graft donor. V gene TRBV5-1 combines with J gene TRBJ1-2; D remains unclear. Sample: PBMCs, mostly from graft donor cells, taken 360 days after TCRalphabeta/CD19-depleted stem cell transplant. The CDR3 protein is CASSPEYGYTF. CDR3 DNA: TGCGCCAGCAGCCCGGAGTACGGCTACACCTTC.